This T cell receptor (beta chain) derives from a study of blood T cell repertoires in COVID-19. As processed by the authors: Nucleated cell counts were estimated from reference gene primer amplification. Only in-frame clones appear in the TCRdb table, and some are missing; sequencing was by immunoSEQ multiplex PCR. The V and J calls and clone size were taken over from that table, and D and trimming were inferred from the DNA. The sample shows about 240,000 clones, more than 85% of them seen only once. The count of this clone is one. After removal of 4 bases from V and 5 bases from J, the junction contained 6 bases not matched to a gene. Germline V CDR1 and CDR2: MNHEY, SVGAGI. The CDR3 sequence is 14 residues long.

The sample consisted of PBMCs or T cells enriched from blood (not recorded which). The rearrangement uses TRBV6-5 and TRBJ1-2; 8 bases agree with TRBD1. This sequence originates from a woman aged 25-40 years who had recovered from COVID-19. The CDR3 nucleotides read TGTGCCAGCAGTTGGACAGGGATGGGTTATGGCTACACCTTC. Translation gives CASSWTGMGYGYTF.